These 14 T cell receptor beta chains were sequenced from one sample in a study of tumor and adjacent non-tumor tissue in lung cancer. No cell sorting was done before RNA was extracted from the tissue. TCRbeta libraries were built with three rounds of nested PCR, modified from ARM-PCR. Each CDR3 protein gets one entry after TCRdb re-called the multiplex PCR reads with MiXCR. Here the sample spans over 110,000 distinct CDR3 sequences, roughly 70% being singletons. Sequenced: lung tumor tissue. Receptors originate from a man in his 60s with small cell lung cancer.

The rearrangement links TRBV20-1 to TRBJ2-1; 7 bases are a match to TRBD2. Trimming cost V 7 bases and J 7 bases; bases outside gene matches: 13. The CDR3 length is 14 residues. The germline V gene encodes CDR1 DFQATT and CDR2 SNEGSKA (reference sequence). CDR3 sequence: CSVITSVRKNEQFF. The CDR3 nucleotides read TGCAGTGTTATAACTAGCGTGAGGAAGAATGAGCAGTTCTTC.

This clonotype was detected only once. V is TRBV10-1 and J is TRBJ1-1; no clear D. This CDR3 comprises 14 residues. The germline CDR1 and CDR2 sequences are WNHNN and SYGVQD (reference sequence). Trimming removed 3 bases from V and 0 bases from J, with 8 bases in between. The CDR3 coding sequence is TGCGCCAGCAGTGAAGTTGGGCTGAACACTGAAGCTTTCTTT. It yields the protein CASSEVGLNTEAFF.

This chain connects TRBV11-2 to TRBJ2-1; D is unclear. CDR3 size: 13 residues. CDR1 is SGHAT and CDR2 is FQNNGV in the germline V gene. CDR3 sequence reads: CVSNGDPSGEQFF. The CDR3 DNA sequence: TGTGTAAGTAACGGTGACCCCTCGGGTGAGCAGTTCTTC.

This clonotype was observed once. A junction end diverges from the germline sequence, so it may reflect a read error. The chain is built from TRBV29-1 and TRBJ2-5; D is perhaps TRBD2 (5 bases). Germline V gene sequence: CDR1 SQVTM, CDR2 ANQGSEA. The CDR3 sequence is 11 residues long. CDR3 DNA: TGCAGCGTTGTGAAGTGGGAGACCCAGTATTTC. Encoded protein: CSVVKWETQYF.

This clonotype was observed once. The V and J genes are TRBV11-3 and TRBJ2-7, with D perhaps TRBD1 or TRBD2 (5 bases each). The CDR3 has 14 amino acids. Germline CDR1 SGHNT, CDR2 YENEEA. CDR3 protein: CPSSLAQVSYEQYF. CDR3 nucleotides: TGTCCTAGCAGCTTAGCACAGGTGTCCTACGAGCAGTACTTC.

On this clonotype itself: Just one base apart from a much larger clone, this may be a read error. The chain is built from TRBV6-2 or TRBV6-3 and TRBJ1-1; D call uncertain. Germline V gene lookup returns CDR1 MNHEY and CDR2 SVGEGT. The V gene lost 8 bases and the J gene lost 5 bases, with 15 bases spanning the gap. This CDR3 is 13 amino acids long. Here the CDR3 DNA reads TGTGCCAGCGGTCGGATGGTTGGGACTGAAGCTTTCTTT. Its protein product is CASGRMVGTEAFF.

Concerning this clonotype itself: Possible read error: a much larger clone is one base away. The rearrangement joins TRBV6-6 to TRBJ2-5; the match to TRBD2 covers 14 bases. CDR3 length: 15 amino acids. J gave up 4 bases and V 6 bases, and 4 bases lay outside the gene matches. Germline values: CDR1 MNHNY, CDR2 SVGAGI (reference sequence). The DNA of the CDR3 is TGTGCCAGCAGGCCAGGACTAGCGGGAGGAGAGACCCAGTACTTC. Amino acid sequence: CASRPGLAGGETQYF.

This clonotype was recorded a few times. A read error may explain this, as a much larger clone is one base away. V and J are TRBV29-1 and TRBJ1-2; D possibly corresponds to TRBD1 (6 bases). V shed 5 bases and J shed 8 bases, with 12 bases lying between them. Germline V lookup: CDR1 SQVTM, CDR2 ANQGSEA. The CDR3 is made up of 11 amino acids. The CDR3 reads CSVRTVTGYTF. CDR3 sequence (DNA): TGCAGCGTTAGGACAGTGACGGGCTACACCTTC.

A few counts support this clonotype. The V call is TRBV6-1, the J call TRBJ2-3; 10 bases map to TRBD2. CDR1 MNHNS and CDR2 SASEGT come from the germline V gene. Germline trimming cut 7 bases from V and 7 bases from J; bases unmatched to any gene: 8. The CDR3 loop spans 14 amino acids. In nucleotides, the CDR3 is TGTGCCAGCAAGGGGCTAGCGGGGGCTTATACGCAGTATTTT. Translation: CASKGLAGAYTQYF.

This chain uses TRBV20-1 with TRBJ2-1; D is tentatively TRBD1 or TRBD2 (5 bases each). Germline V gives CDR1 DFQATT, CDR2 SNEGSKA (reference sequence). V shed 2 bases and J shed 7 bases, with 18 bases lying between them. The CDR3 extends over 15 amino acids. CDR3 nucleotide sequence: TGCAGTGCTAGAAACCCTTGGGTTGGGGGAAATGAGCAGTTCTTC. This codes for CSARNPWVGGNEQFF.

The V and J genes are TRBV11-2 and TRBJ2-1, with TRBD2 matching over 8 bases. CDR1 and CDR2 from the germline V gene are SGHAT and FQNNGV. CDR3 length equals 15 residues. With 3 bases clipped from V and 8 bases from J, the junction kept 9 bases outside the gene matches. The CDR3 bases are TGTGCCAGCAGCTTGACTAGCGTGAGAGGGGATGAGCAGTTCTTC. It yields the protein CASSLTSVRGDEQFF.

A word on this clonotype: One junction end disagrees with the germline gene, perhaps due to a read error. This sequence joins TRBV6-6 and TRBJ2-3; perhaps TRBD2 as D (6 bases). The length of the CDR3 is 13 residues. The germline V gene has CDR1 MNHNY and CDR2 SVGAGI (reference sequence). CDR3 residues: CVSSLGGINTQYF. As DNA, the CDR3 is TGTGTCAGCAGTCTTGGCGGGATTAATACGCAGTATTTT.

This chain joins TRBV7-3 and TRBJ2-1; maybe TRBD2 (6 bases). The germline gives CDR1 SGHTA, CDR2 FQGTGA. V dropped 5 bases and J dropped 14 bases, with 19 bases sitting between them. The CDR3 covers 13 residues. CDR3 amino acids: CASSPGASATEFF. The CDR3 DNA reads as TGTGCCAGCAGCCCCGGGGCTAGCGCGACTGAGTTCTTC.

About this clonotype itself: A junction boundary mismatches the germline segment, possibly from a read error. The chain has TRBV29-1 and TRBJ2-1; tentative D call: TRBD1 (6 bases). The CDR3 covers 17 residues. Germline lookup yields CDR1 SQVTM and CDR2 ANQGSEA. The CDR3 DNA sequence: TGCAACGTTGAAGCCAGGGGCGACCCAAGCTCCTATAATGAGCAGTTCTTC. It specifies CNVEARGDPSSYNEQFF.